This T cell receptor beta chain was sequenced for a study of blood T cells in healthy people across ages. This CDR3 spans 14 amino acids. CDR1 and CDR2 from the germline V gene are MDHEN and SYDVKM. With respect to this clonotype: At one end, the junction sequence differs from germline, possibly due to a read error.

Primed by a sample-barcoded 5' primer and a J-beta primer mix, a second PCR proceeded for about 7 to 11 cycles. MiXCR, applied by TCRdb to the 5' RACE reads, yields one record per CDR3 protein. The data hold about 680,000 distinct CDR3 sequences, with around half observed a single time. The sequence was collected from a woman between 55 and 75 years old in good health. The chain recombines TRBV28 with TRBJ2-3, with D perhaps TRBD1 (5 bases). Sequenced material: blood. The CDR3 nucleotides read TGTGCCGGCAGCCTCGGACACCTCCCAGATACGCAGTATTTT. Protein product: CAGSLGHLPDTQYF.